The 10 T cell receptor beta chains reported below all come from one sample, sequenced in a study of blood T cell repertoires in COVID-19 (dated by TCRdb to 2020 to 2022). The method behind the library was the immunoSEQ multiplex PCR assay. TCRdb mirrors the immuneACCESS table, restricted to in-frame sequences. Some clones are absent from its copies; in checked studies, under half trace to an unresolved V gene, and the reason for the others is unknown. The sample has 140,000 to 150,000 clones on record, approximately 90% of them singletons. The ten biggest clones cover 4% of the sample. The specimen was PBMCs or T cells enriched from blood (not recorded which). These receptors were taken from a woman aged 40 to 55 who had been exposed to COVID-19.

This clone was recorded once. This chain connects TRBV5-6 to TRBJ2-7, with D perhaps TRBD1 (5 bases). Germline assignment: CDR1 SGHDT and CDR2 YYEEEE. This CDR3 spans 15 amino acids. V lost 0 bases and J 1 base, leaving 11 bases between the germline ends. In DNA, the CDR3 is TGTGCCAGCAGCTTGGTTTTTAGGGGATCCTACGAGCAGTACTTC. It codes for CASSLVFRGSYEQYF.

This clone was detected only once. The chain combines TRBV9 with TRBJ1-5; D may be TRBD1 (6 bases). Trimming stripped 4 bases from V and 0 bases from J, with 14 bases between. The CDR3 has 16 amino acids. Looked up from germline, CDR1 is SGDLS and CDR2 is YYNGEE. CDR3 protein: CASSLYYRVSNQPQHF. The CDR3 bases are TGTGCCAGCAGCCTATATTACAGGGTTAGCAATCAGCCCCAGCATTTT.

This chain joins TRBV4-3 and TRBJ2-3; 7 nucleotides match TRBD2. The J segment lost 5 bases and the V segment lost 0 bases, leaving 5 bases of the junction unmatched. Germline CDR1 LGHNA, CDR2 YSLEER. The CDR3 extends over 15 amino acids. CDR3 region: CASSQDGGRGDTQYF. The CDR3 DNA reads as TGCGCCAGCAGCCAAGACGGCGGGAGAGGAGATACGCAGTATTTT.

The rearrangement links TRBV10-3 to TRBJ2-5; TRBD1 matches 9 bases. The CDR3 consists of 14 residues. Germline assignment: CDR1 ENHRY and CDR2 SYGVKD. Trimming cost V 2 bases and J 3 bases; bases outside gene matches: 1. CDR3 nucleotide sequence: TGTGCCATCAGTGAGGGGACAGGGAAAGAGACCCAGTACTTC. This gives the protein CAISEGTGKETQYF.

The V gene is TRBV6-2 or TRBV6-3, the J gene TRBJ1-5; D ambiguous. The CDR3 spans 13 residues. Trimming removed 0 bases from V and 3 bases from J, with 3 bases in between. Germline lookup yields CDR1 MNHEY and CDR2 SVGEGT. CDR3 sequence: CASSYSANQPQHF. DNA for the CDR3: TGTGCCAGCAGTTACTCGGCCAATCAGCCCCAGCATTTT.

The chain joins TRBV6-5 to TRBJ2-4; no clear D. The CDR3 contains 13 residues. The ends were cut back, 5 bases at V and 5 bases at J, with 10 bases in the middle. Germline CDR1 is MNHEY and CDR2 is SVGAGI. CDR3 residues: CASSLSFENIQYF. As DNA, the CDR3 is TGTGCCAGCAGTCTGAGTTTCGAAAACATTCAGTACTTC.

The chain carries TRBV14 and TRBJ1-6; 9 bases fit TRBD1. The trim removed 1 base at V and 6 bases at J, leaving 4 bases unmatched. Germline V CDR1 and CDR2: SGHDN, FVKESK. CDR3 length: 16 residues. CDR3: CASSQAGTGINSPLHF. CDR3 bases: TGTGCCAGCAGCCAAGCCGGGACAGGGATTAATTCACCCCTCCACTTT.

The CDR3 protein is CASSLGQGATGNTIYF. CDR3 DNA: TGTGCCAGCAGCTTAGGGCAGGGGGCTACTGGAAACACCATATATTTT. The J gene is TRBJ1-3, the V gene TRBV7-9, with 8 nucleotides matching TRBD1. Unmatched junction bases numbered 4, after V lost 1 base and J lost 2 bases. This CDR3 is 16 amino acids long. Germline CDR1 and CDR2: SEHNR and FQNEAQ (reference sequence).

The V call is TRBV5-1, the J call TRBJ1-2; 7 nucleotides agree with TRBD1. V was clipped by 3 bases and J by 0 bases; unmatched bases: 8. From germline, CDR1 is SGHRS and CDR2 YFSETQ. CDR3 length: 16 amino acids. CDR3 sequence: CASSSGQSLANYGYTF. CDR3 sequence (DNA): TGCGCCAGCAGCTCGGGACAGTCTCTAGCTAACTATGGCTACACCTTC.

The rearrangement uses TRBV5-4 and TRBJ1-3; no clear D. From germline, CDR1 is SGHNT and CDR2 YYREEE (reference sequence). The CDR3 is made up of 14 amino acids. Trimming left V 0 bases short and J 1 base short, with 5 bases between. CDR3 loop: CASSLEQSGNTIYF. CDR3 DNA: TGTGCCAGCAGCTTGGAACAGTCTGGAAACACCATATATTTT.